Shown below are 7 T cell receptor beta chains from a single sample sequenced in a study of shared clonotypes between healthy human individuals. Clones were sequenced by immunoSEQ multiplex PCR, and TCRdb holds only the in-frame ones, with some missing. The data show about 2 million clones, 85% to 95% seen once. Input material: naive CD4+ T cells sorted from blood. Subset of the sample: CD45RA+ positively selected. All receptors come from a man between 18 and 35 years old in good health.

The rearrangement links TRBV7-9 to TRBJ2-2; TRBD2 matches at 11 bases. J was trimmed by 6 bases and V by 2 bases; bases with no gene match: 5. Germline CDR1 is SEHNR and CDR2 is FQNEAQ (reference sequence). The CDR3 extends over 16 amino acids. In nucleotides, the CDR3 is TGTGCCAGCAGCTTATCACTAGCGGGAGTTCCCGGGGAGCTGTTTTTT. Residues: CASSLSLAGVPGELFF.

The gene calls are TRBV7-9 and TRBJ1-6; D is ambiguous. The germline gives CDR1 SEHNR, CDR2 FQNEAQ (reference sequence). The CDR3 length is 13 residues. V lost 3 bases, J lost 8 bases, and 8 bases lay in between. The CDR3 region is CASSFGIDSPLHF. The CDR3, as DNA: TGTGCCAGCAGCTTCGGGATTGATTCACCCCTCCACTTT.

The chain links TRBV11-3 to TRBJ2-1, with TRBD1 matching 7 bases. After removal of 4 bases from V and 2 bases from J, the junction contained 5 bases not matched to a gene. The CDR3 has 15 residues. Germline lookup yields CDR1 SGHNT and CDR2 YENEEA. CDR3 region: CASSSGQAAYNEQFF. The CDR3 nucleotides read TGTGCCAGCAGCTCCGGACAGGCGGCCTACAATGAGCAGTTCTTC.

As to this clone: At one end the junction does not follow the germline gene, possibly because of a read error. The CDR3 loop is CASSKWGGEQFF. DNA of the CDR3: TGTGCTAGCAGCAAATGGGGGGGTGAGCAGTTCTTC. This chain connects TRBV7-7 to TRBJ2-1, with 7 bases fitting TRBD2. The CDR3 covers 12 residues. Looked up from germline, CDR1 is SSHAT and CDR2 is FNYEAQ (reference sequence). Full variable domain (outside the CDR3, taken from reference TRBV7-7 and TRBJ2-1): GAGVSQSPRYKVTKRGQDVTLRCDPISSHATLYWYQQALGQGPEFLTYFNYEAQPDKSGLPSDRFSAERPEGSISTLTIQRTEQRDSAMYRCASSKWGGEQFFGPGTRLTVL.

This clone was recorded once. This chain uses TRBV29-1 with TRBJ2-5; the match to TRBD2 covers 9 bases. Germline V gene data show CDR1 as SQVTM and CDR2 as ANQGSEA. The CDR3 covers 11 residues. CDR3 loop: CSQKAGGPEYF. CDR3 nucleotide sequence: TGCAGTCAGAAAGCGGGGGGCCCGGAGTACTTC.

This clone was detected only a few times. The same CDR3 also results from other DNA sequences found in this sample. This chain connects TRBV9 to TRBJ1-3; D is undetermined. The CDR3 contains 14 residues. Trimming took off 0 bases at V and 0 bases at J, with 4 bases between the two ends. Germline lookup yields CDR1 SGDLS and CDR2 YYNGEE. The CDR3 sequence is CASSVDDSGNTIYF. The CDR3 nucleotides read TGTGCCAGCAGCGTAGACGACTCTGGAAACACCATATATTTT. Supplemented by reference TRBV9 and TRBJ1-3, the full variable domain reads DSGVTQTPKHLITATGQRVTLRCSPRSGDLSVYWYQQSLDQGLQFLIQYYNGEERAKGNILERFSAQQFPDLHSELNLSSLELGDSALYFCASSVDDSGNTIYFGEGSWLTVV.

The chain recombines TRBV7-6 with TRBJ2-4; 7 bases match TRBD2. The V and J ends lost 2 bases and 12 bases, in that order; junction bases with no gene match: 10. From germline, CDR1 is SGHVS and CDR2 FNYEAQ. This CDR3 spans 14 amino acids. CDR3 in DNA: TGTGCCAGCAGCTTATCCGGGCGGGAGTCTACTCAGTACTTC. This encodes CASSLSGRESTQYF.